These 8 T cell receptor beta chains share one sample of origin, sequenced in a study of beta chain features in type 1 diabetes (dated by TCRdb to the late 2010s). Summary of the overall study and its limitations: In all four CD4+ subsets, TCRB CDR3 length was moderately but significantly shorter in type 1 diabetes patients.

These TCRs' antigens remain unknown. Library preparation employed the immunoSEQ multiplex PCR assay. All of the isolated RNA was reverse transcribed with the High Capacity cDNA Reverse Transcription Kit, so expressed TCRB transcripts were sequenced. TCRdb's version of the immuneACCESS table is confined to in-frame rearrangements and falls short of the full clone set. An unresolved V gene accounts for under half of the shortfall where checked; the remainder is of unknown origin. The sample contains around 41,000 clones, approximately 62% of them found a single time. The ten largest account for 1.5% to 2% of the sample. Sequencing was done on a sample of Tregs from blood. The sample's cell subset or site label, in plain terms: regulatory CD4+ T cells. The receptors here all came from a man aged 30-40 years with type 1 diabetes. Some clones in this sample may be carry-over from other donors' samples.

The V gene is TRBV9, the J gene TRBJ2-2; TRBD1 agrees at 8 bases. This CDR3 contains 17 residues. Trimming removed 0 bases from V and 3 bases from J; junction bases left unmatched: 7. The germline CDR1 and CDR2 sequences are SGDLS and YYNGEE. CDR3 nucleotides: TGTGCCAGCAGCGTAGTGGCGACAGGGGTTTACACCGGGGAGCTGTTTTTT. Amino acids: CASSVVATGVYTGELFF.

V gene TRBV27 combines with J gene TRBJ2-1; D perhaps matches TRBD1 (5 bases). V lost 2 bases, J lost 8 bases, and 13 bases lay in between. The CDR3 contains 14 residues. Per the germline V gene, CDR1 is MNHEY and CDR2 is SMNVEV (reference sequence). As DNA, the CDR3 is TGTGCCAGCAGTTTACCTAGTGGCAGGGATGAGCAGTTCTTC. Protein: CASSLPSGRDEQFF.

Worth noting for this clone: The same CDR3 is also encoded by other DNA sequences in this sample. The V and J genes are TRBV4-1 and TRBJ1-2; 7 positions agree with TRBD1. From germline, CDR1 is MGHRA and CDR2 YSYEKL. The CDR3 consists of 13 residues. J lost 7 bases, V lost 4 bases, and 6 bases had no gene match. The CDR3: CASSPAHRGGYTF. The CDR3 DNA follows: TGCGCCAGCAGCCCTGCACACAGGGGTGGCTACACCTTC.

This rearrangement joins TRBV7-9 to TRBJ2-7; TRBD2 agrees at 7 bases. The CDR3 covers 13 residues. V gave up 1 base and J gave up 7 bases; unmatched junction bases: 4. CDR1 SEHNR and CDR2 FQNEAQ come from the germline V gene (reference sequence). The CDR3 protein is CASSLEMGGEQYF. CDR3 DNA: TGTGCCAGCAGCTTAGAAATGGGGGGGGAGCAGTACTTC.

The chain's CDR3 is CASSFGQNSPLHF. CDR3 in DNA: TGTGCCAGCAGCTTTGGACAAAATTCACCCCTCCACTTT. The chain links TRBV7-9 to TRBJ1-6; D may be TRBD1 (5 bases). Germline CDR1 reads SEHNR; CDR2 reads FQNEAQ (reference sequence). V gave up 3 bases and J gave up 7 bases, with 7 bases separating them. This CDR3 comprises 13 residues. Full variable domain (outside the CDR3, taken from reference TRBV7-9 and TRBJ1-6): DTGVSQNPRHKITKRGQNVTFRCDPISEHNRLYWYRQTLGQGPEFLTYFQNEAQLEKSRLLSDRFSAERPKGSFSTLEIQRTEQGDSAMYLCASSFGQNSPLHFGNGTRLTVT.

In its sample, this clone was seen a few times. CDR3 DNA: TGTGCCAGCAGCGGGGGACAGGGACCCGAAAAACTGTTTTTT. The encoded protein is CASSGGQGPEKLFF. This sequence joins TRBV2 and TRBJ1-4; 9 nucleotides match TRBD1. CDR1 is SNHLY and CDR2 is FYNNEI in the germline V gene. The CDR3 is 14 amino acids. With 6 bases clipped from V and 8 bases from J, the junction kept 7 bases outside the gene matches.

The rearrangement uses TRBV5-5 and TRBJ1-5; 8 nucleotides line up with TRBD1. The ends lost 0 bases at V and 1 base at J; junction bases unmatched: 3. Germline lookup yields CDR1 SGHKS and CDR2 YYEKEE (reference sequence). The length of the CDR3 is 16 residues. The CDR3 is CASSLGDRGSNQPQHF. As DNA, the CDR3 is TGTGCCAGCAGCTTGGGTGACAGGGGCAGCAATCAGCCCCAGCATTTT.

The chain uses TRBV5-4 and TRBJ1-6; no definite D call. Germline CDR1 is SGHNT and CDR2 is YYREEE (reference sequence). The V gene lost 0 bases and the J gene lost 14 bases, with 15 bases spanning the gap. The CDR3 extends over 14 amino acids. CDR3 nucleotide sequence: TGTGCCAGCAGCTTGGGAAGACGGGGTGAGGCCCTCCACTTT. Translating gives CASSLGRRGEALHF.